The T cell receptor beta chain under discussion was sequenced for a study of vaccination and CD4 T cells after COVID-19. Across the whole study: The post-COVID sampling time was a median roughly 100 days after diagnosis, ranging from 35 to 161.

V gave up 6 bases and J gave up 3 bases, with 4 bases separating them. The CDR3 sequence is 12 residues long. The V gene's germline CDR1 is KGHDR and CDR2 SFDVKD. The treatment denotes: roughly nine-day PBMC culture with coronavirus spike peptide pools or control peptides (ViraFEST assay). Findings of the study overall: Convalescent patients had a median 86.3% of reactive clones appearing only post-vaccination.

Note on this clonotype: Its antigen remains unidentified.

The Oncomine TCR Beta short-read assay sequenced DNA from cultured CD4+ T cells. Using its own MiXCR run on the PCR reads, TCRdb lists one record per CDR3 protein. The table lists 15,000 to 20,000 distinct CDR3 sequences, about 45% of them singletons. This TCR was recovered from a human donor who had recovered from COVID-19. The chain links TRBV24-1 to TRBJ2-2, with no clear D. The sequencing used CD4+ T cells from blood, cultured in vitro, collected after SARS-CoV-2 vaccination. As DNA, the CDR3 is TGTGCCACCAGTCCCTACACCGGGGAGCTGTTTTTT. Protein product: CATSPYTGELFF.